This T cell receptor (beta chain) stems from a study of spatial heterogeneity in lung cancer. On the study more broadly: Combinations of a unique TCR and a UMI were tallied in raw reads, and on average each appeared more than ten times.

TCRdb processed the 5' RACE reads anew with MiXCR; each CDR3 protein has one entry. In the table there are under 80,000 distinct CDR3 sequences, around 6% of which are singletons. Study-level findings and limits: Detection of ubiquitous tumor TCRs in blood was higher at resection than follow-up.

CDR3 length: 12 amino acids. As regards this clonotype: The antigen is not known.

This sample's time point: sample taken at primary tumor resection. There were some 76 donors, all of them untreated patients with early-stage non-small cell lung cancer. The chain couples TRBV12-3 or TRBV12-4 to TRBJ1-1; D is undetermined. This material consisted of PBMCs, taken at surgery. This sequence was found in a female donor with early-stage non-small cell lung cancer. CDR3 sequence: CVSQVGNTEAFF. In DNA, the CDR3 is TGTGTCAGTCAAGTGGGGAACACTGAAGCTTTCTTT.